This TCR beta chain was recorded in a study of blood T cells in healthy people across ages. As concerns this clonotype: Antigen specificity is unknown.

Primed by a sample-barcoded 5' primer and a J-beta primer mix, a second PCR proceeded for about 7 to 11 cycles. Each cDNA molecule was tagged by a template-switch adaptor that had 12 random nucleotides. TCRdb re-called the 5' RACE reads through MiXCR, storing one row per CDR3 protein. The sample records around 1,900,000 distinct CDR3 sequences, more than 35% being singletons. Findings and limits, study-wide: The recorded TCR beta diversity per million T cells decreased in a roughly linear manner with age. Diversity estimates from one million T cells were considered underestimates.

V gave up 2 bases and J gave up 1 base, with 6 bases separating them. CDR3 length equals 13 residues. CDR1 MNHNY and CDR2 SVGAGI come from the germline V gene (reference sequence). V gene TRBV6-6 combines with J gene TRBJ2-7; D gene unclear. This TCR was sampled from a human donor in good health. The specimen was blood. DNA of the CDR3: TGTGCCAGCAGTTACGACCCATCCTACGAGCAGTACTTC. Its translation is CASSYDPSYEQYF.